The next 23 T cell receptor beta chains were all read from a single sample in a study of T cell repertoires in cytomegalovirus infection. TCRdb re-derived calls from the reads in MiXCR, one entry per CDR3 protein. The sample contains more than 85,000 distinct CDR3 sequences, 20% to 25% of which appear only once. Sequenced material: CD8+ T cells from PBMCs. The receptors were sampled from a human donor in good health (CMV status not recorded). Some clones in this sample may be carry-over from other donors' samples.

The chain has TRBV12-3 or TRBV12-4 and TRBJ2-7; 13 bases are shared with TRBD2. With V trimmed by 11 bases and J by 4 bases, 5 bases remained unmatched. The CDR3 length is 13 residues. The CDR3 bases are TGTGCCGGACTAGCGGGAGTATGTTACGAGCAGTACTTC. Protein sequence: CAGLAGVCYEQYF.

This clonotype was seen more than once but under ten times. The rearrangement joins TRBV18 to TRBJ1-5; D is uncertain. The V gene lost 3 bases and the J gene lost 6 bases, with 9 bases spanning the gap. Germline V gene sequence: CDR1 KGHSH, CDR2 LQKENI. CDR3 size: 13 residues. The CDR3 reads CASSPGGIQPQHF. Written as DNA, the CDR3 is TGTGCCAGCTCACCCGGAGGTATTCAGCCCCAGCATTTT.

As for this clonotype: This may arise from a read error, as a much more abundant clone is one base away. The chain has TRBV7-2 and TRBJ1-5; D unclear. The CDR3 loop spans 15 amino acids. Germline lookup yields CDR1 SGHTA and CDR2 FQGNSA. In nucleotides, the CDR3 is TGTGCCAGCAGCTTAGGGACGTTAAGCAATCAGCCCCTGCATTTT. Residues: CASSLGTLSNQPLHF.

In this sample, this clonotype turned up many times. The chain has TRBV3-1 and TRBJ1-6; D not resolved. This CDR3 spans 14 amino acids. The V end was cut by 1 base, the J end by 5 bases, with 6 bases between. Per the germline V gene, CDR1 is LGHDT and CDR2 is YNNKEL (reference sequence). This chain's CDR3 is CASSQGDNNSPLHF. CDR3 in DNA: TGTGCCAGCAGCCAAGGGGATAATAATTCACCCCTCCACTTT.

V usage is TRBV7-8 and J usage is TRBJ2-5; a possible D gene is TRBD2 (5 bases). The length of the CDR3 is 16 residues. Per the germline V gene, CDR1 is SGHVS and CDR2 is FQNEAQ. Trimming left V 3 bases short and J 2 bases short, with 16 bases between. The CDR3 protein is CASSFLGRAQQETQYF. In DNA form, the CDR3 reads TGTGCCAGCAGCTTCCTAGGGAGAGCGCAACAAGAGACCCAGTACTTC.

The V and J genes are TRBV7-2 and TRBJ1-2; D is possibly TRBD1 (6 bases). The germline V gene has CDR1 SGHTA and CDR2 FQGNSA. Trimming left V 7 bases short and J 4 bases short, with 16 bases between. CDR3 length: 14 amino acids. CDR3 amino acids: CASITDRLPYGYTF. The CDR3 DNA is TGTGCCAGCATCACGGACAGATTACCCTATGGCTACACCTTC. The full variable domain, with the rest looked up from reference TRBV7-2 and TRBJ1-2, is GAGVSQSPSNKVTEKGKDVELRCDPISGHTALYWYRQSLGQGLEFLIYFQGNSAPDKSGLPSDRFSAERTGGSVSTLTIQRTQQEDSAVYLCASITDRLPYGYTFGSGTRLTVV.

The rearrangement joins TRBV19 to TRBJ2-5; 11 nucleotides agree with TRBD1. The germline gives CDR1 LNHDA, CDR2 SQIVND (reference sequence). V dropped 5 bases and J dropped 3; count of bases not matched to a gene: 8. The CDR3 contains 16 residues. In nucleotides, the CDR3 is TGTGCCAGTAGTGCCCCGCGGACAGGGGGCAAAGAGACCCAGTACTTC. Amino acids: CASSAPRTGGKETQYF.

This clonotype was observed many times. In nucleotides, the CDR3 is TGTGCCAGCAGCTTAGCGGTTAGCCGCTCCTACAATGAGCAGTTCTTC. Translation: CASSLAVSRSYNEQFF. This chain links TRBV11-2 with TRBJ2-1; no clear D. V lost 1 base, J lost 0 bases, and 10 bases lay in between. Looked up from germline, CDR1 is SGHAT and CDR2 is FQNNGV. CDR3 length: 16 amino acids.

The genes are TRBV7-9 and TRBJ2-1; 8 nucleotides match TRBD1. In germline, CDR1 is SEHNR, CDR2 FQNEAQ (reference sequence). V lost 2 bases and J lost 10; bases outside the gene matches: 4. The CDR3 is 13 residues long. CDR3 region: CASSLPGGLEQFF. CDR3 bases: TGTGCCAGCAGCTTACCAGGGGGCTTGGAGCAGTTCTTC.

This clonotype was found many times. The chain uses TRBV7-2 and TRBJ2-2; 12 nucleotides match TRBD2. V shed 6 bases and J 5 bases; nucleotides not matched to a gene: 4. Germline V lookup: CDR1 SGHTA, CDR2 FQGNSA. The CDR3 runs to 15 residues. CDR3 sequence reads: CASRRLAGETGELFF. CDR3 sequence (DNA): TGTGCCAGCAGGCGACTAGCGGGGGAAACCGGGGAGCTGTTTTTT.

This clonotype was recorded a few times. This chain links TRBV6-6 with TRBJ2-4; 9 bases match TRBD1. CDR3 size: 18 residues. V was pared by 3 bases and J by 7 bases, with 16 bases of the junction left unmatched. Germline lookup yields CDR1 MNHNY and CDR2 SVGAGI (reference sequence). In nucleotides, the CDR3 is TGTGCCAGCAGTTATTTCCGTCCCGGGACAGGGAATCAGAACATTCAGTACTTC. Encoded protein: CASSYFRPGTGNQNIQYF.

The table lists this clonotype with a count of one. The chain is built from TRBV12-3 or TRBV12-4 and TRBJ2-2; 15 nucleotides agree with TRBD2. J was trimmed by 1 base and V by 9 bases; bases with no gene match: 12. The CDR3 spans 19 residues. The CDR3 region has the DNA TGTGCCAGTAGACCCTTGGGACTAGCGGGGGGAAAGAACACCGGGGAGCTGTTTTTT. It codes for CASRPLGLAGGKNTGELFF.

This clonotype was detected many times. The V gene is TRBV6-4, the J gene TRBJ2-6; no reliable D call. Germline assignment: CDR1 MRHNA and CDR2 SNTAGT. This CDR3 comprises 14 residues. V lost 3 bases and J 0 bases, leaving 3 bases between the germline ends. The CDR3 DNA reads TGTGCCAGCAGTGAAAGCTCTGGGGCCAACGTCCTGACTTTC. Its translation: CASSESSGANVLTF.

This clonotype was detected a few times. The chain links TRBV12-5 to TRBJ1-1, with D possibly matching TRBD1 (5 bases). Germline V gives CDR1 LGHNT, CDR2 FRNRAP. The CDR3 is made up of 14 amino acids. V gave up 6 bases and J gave up 1 base, with 12 bases separating them. The chain's CDR3 is CASGIPDRNTEAFF. CDR3 bases: TGTGCTAGTGGGATCCCTGACAGGAACACTGAAGCTTTCTTT.

This clonotype showed up many times. The genes are TRBV7-9 and TRBJ2-5; 8 bases are shared with TRBD2. The CDR3 runs to 14 residues. V was clipped by 5 bases and J by 3 bases; unmatched bases: 5. Germline V gives CDR1 SEHNR, CDR2 FQNEAQ (reference sequence). The CDR3 loop reads CASSPKTSEETQYF. The CDR3 coding sequence is TGTGCCAGCAGCCCTAAGACTAGCGAAGAGACCCAGTACTTC.

This clonotype was counted a few times. V usage is TRBV11-2 and J usage is TRBJ2-7, with 8 bases identical to TRBD2. Germline V lookup: CDR1 SGHAT, CDR2 FQNNGV. The V and J ends lost 3 bases and 4 bases, in that order; junction bases with no gene match: 2. The CDR3 totals 13 residues. CDR3 residues: CASSLERGYEQYF. DNA of the CDR3: TGTGCCAGCAGCTTGGAGCGGGGGTACGAGCAGTACTTC.

The chain combines TRBV20-1 with TRBJ2-5, with 8 bases aligning to TRBD2. Germline V gene data show CDR1 as DFQATT and CDR2 as SNEGSKA (reference sequence). V shed 6 bases, J shed 2 bases, and the junction held 8 bases outside the gene matches. The CDR3 is 14 amino acids. The CDR3 nucleotides are TGCAGTGCCGCCCCTAGCGGGCTACAAGAGACCCAGTACTTC. This codes for CSAAPSGLQETQYF.

This clonotype has a handful of counts. The chain is built from TRBV28 and TRBJ2-7; weak D call: TRBD1 (6 bases). V lost 5 bases and J 7 bases, leaving 15 bases between the germline ends. The CDR3 has 13 residues. CDR1 MDHEN and CDR2 SYDVKM come from the germline V gene. CDR3 DNA: TGTGCCAGCAGTCCTCAGGGGCTGCGGGAGCAGTACTTC. Translation: CASSPQGLREQYF. Based on the CDR3 plus reference TRBV28 and TRBJ2-7, the full variable domain is DVKVTQSSRYLVKRTGEKVFLECVQDMDHENMFWYRQDPGLGLRLIYFSYDVKMKEKGDIPEGYSVSREKKERFSLILESASTNQTSMYLCASSPQGLREQYFGPGTRLTVT.

This clonotype was recorded a few times. The CDR3 reads CASSQGGLAGHEQYF. The CDR3 coding sequence is TGCGCCAGCAGCCAGGGGGGACTAGCGGGGCACGAGCAGTACTTC. The chain employs TRBV4-3 and TRBJ2-7; 13 positions agree with TRBD2. The germline V gene has CDR1 LGHNA and CDR2 YSLEER. The trim removed 3 bases at V and 5 bases at J, leaving 4 bases unmatched. The CDR3 totals 15 residues.

The rearrangement links TRBV12-3 or TRBV12-4 to TRBJ2-1; 8 nucleotides align to TRBD1. CDR3 size: 11 residues. The ends lost 9 bases at V and 8 bases at J; junction bases unmatched: 3. CDR3 amino acids: CASNRGDEQFF. The DNA of the CDR3 is TGTGCCAGTAACAGGGGGGATGAGCAGTTCTTC.

This clonotype came up many times. The chain employs TRBV7-2 and TRBJ2-3; a weak D match, TRBD2 (6 bases). The CDR3 runs 17 residues. CDR1 is SGHTA and CDR2 is FQGNSA in the germline V gene. Trimming pared 5 bases from V and 2 bases from J, leaving 20 bases between. The CDR3 region has the DNA TGTGCCAGCAGCCGACCGACATCTAGCGACGACACAGATACGCAGTATTTT. Translated, it gives CASSRPTSSDDTDTQYF.

The chain couples TRBV18 to TRBJ1-1; D call uncertain. With 5 bases removed from V and 7 bases from J, the gap between germline ends came to 11 bases. This CDR3 comprises 12 residues. Germline V CDR1 and CDR2: KGHSH, LQKENI. CDR3: CASSTSGLEAFF. The DNA for the CDR3 is TGTGCCAGCTCAACGTCCGGACTTGAAGCTTTCTTT.

This clonotype was detected many times. This chain joins TRBV6-1 and TRBJ2-1; 12 positions agree with TRBD2. CDR3 length equals 18 residues. Trimming at V came to 5 bases and at J to 5 bases, leaving 13 bases not matched to a gene. Germline-derived CDR1 and CDR2 are MNHNS and SASEGT. The CDR3 DNA sequence: TGTGCCAGCAGTCTCAGACTAGCGGGGGACTCGATCGACAATGAGCAGTTCTTC. Translating gives CASSLRLAGDSIDNEQFF.